A single T cell receptor beta chain is shown here with its context. The sample comes from a study of T cell responses to AZD1222 COVID-19 vaccine. Study information: Some second doses came at about 4 weeks and others at about 12 weeks; these were pooled.

Measured with immunoSEQ multiplex PCR; TCRdb has only the in-frame clones, and not every one. The sample shows some 96,000 clones, roughly 88% of them seen only once. Between the trimmed V and J ends, which lost 4 bases and 4 bases, there was a span of 13 bases. The germline CDR1 and CDR2 sequences are SGHRS and YFSETQ. The CDR3 runs to 14 residues. This sample comprised peripheral blood, obtained on day 0 of AZD1222 vaccination. The sequence derives from an adult in good health. V and J are TRBV5-1 and TRBJ2-3; perhaps TRBD1 as D (6 bases). CDR3 protein: CASSNPPGADTQYF. Here the CDR3 DNA reads TGCGCCAGCAGCAACCCCCCAGGGGCAGATACGCAGTATTTT.